The text below deals with one T cell receptor (beta chain). The CDR3 has 14 residues. V was pared by 7 bases and J by 5 bases, with 15 bases between. Looked up from germline, CDR1 is SGHRS and CDR2 is YFSETQ. This sample is drawn from a study of cytomegalovirus exposure and HLA in healthy donors. The PCR ran on 60 Vbeta and 13 Jbeta primers. The table came from immunoSEQ multiplex PCR; TCRdb's copy has only in-frame clones and leaves some out. The table has fewer than 150,000 clones, roughly 80% seen once. The chain recombines TRBV5-1 with TRBJ2-2; D is perhaps TRBD1 (5 bases). Sequencing used PBMCs. The TCR comes from a man aged 35-49 years in good health and CMV-seronegative. CDR3 region: CASRDTGLTGELFF. DNA of the CDR3: TGCGCCAGCCGCGACACAGGCTTGACCGGGGAGCTGTTTTTT. The full variable domain, in which reference TRBV5-1 and TRBJ2-2 provide the parts outside the CDR3, is KAGVTQTPRYLIKTRGQQVTLSCSPISGHRSVSWYQQTPGQGLQFLFEYFSETQRNKGNFPGRFSGRQFSNSRSEMNVSTLELGDSALYLCASRDTGLTGELFFGEGSRLTVL.